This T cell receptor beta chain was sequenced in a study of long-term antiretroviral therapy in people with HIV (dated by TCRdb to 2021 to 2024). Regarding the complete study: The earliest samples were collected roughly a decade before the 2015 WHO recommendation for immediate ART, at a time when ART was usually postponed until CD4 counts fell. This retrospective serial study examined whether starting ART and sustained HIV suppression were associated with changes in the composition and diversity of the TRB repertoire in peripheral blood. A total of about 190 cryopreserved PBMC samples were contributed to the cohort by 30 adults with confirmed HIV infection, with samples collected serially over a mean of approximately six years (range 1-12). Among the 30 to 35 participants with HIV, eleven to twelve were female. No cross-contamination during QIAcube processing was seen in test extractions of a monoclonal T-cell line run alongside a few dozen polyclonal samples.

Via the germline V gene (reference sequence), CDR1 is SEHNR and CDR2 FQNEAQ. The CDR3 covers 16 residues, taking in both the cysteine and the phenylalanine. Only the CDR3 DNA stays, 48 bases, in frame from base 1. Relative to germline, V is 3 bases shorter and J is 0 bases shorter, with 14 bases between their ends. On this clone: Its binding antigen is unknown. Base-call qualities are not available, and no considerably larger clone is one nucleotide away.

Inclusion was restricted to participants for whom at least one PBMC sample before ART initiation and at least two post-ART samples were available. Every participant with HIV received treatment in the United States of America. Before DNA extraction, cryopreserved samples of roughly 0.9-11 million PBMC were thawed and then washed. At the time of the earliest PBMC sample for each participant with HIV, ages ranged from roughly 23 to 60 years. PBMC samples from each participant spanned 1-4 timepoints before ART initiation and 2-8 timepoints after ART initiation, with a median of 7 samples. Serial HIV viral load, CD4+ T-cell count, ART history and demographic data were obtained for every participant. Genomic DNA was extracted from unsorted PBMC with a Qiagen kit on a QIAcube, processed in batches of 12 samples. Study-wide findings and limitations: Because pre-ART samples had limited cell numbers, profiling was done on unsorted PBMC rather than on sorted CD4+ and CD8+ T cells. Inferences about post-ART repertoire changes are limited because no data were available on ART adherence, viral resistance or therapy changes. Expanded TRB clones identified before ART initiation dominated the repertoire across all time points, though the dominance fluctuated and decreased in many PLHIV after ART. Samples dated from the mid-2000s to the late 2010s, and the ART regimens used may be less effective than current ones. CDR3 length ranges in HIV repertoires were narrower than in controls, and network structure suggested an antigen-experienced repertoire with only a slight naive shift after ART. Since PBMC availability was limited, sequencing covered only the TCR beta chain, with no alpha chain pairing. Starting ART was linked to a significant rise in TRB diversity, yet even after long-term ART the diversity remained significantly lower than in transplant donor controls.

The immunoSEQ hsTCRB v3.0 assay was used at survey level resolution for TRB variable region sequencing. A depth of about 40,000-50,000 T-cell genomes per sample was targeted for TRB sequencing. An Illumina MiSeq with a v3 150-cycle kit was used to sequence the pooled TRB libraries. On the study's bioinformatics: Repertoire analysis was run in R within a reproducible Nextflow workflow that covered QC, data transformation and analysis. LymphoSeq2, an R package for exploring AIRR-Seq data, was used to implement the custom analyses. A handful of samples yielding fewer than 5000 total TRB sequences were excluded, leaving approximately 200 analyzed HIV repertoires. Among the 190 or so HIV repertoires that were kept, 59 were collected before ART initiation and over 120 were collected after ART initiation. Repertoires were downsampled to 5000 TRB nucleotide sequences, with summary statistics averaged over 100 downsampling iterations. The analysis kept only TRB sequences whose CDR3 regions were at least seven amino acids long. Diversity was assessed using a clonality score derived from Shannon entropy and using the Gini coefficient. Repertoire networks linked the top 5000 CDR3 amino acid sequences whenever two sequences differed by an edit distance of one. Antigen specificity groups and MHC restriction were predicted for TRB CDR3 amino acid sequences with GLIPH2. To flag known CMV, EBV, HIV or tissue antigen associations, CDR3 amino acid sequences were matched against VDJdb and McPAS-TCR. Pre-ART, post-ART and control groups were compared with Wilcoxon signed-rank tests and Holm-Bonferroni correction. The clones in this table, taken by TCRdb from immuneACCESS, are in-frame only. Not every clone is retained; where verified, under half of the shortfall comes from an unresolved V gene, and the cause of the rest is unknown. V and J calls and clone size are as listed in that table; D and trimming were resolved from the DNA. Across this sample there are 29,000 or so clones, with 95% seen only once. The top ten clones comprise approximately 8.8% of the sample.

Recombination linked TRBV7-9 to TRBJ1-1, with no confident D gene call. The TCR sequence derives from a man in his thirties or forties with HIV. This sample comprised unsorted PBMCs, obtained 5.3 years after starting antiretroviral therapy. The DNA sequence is TGTGCCAGCAGCTTTTTTGGCCAGGACCTGAACACTGAAGCTTTCTTT. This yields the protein CASSFFGQDLNTEAFF.